This T cell receptor (beta chain) was identified during a study of blood T cell repertoires in COVID-19. Study at large: The origin of the acute and convalescent COVID-19 samples was the United States, Italy and Spain. Nucleic acid was either cDNA or gDNA, and it came from T cells, B-cell-depleted T cells, or PBMCs.

This CDR3 contains 16 residues. In germline, CDR1 is KGHDR, CDR2 SFDVKD. The junction had 16 bases not matched to a gene; V was cut back by 8 bases and J by 6 bases. Original analysis: Amplification of reference gene primers provided the estimated nucleated cell counts. Produced via immunoSEQ multiplex PCR; TCRdb's table is partial and in-frame only. V and J calls and clone size follow that table, whereas D and trimming were derived from the DNA. The sample carries roughly 250,000 clones, more than 70% recorded once. The chain has TRBV24-1 and TRBJ1-1, with 8 bases identical to TRBD1. This TCR was sampled from a woman in her thirties or forties who had recovered from COVID-19. Sequences were obtained from peripheral blood. This CDR3 reads CATTPPPGGEDPEAFF. CDR3 bases: TGTGCCACCACTCCGCCCCCAGGGGGCGAAGACCCTGAAGCTTTCTTT.